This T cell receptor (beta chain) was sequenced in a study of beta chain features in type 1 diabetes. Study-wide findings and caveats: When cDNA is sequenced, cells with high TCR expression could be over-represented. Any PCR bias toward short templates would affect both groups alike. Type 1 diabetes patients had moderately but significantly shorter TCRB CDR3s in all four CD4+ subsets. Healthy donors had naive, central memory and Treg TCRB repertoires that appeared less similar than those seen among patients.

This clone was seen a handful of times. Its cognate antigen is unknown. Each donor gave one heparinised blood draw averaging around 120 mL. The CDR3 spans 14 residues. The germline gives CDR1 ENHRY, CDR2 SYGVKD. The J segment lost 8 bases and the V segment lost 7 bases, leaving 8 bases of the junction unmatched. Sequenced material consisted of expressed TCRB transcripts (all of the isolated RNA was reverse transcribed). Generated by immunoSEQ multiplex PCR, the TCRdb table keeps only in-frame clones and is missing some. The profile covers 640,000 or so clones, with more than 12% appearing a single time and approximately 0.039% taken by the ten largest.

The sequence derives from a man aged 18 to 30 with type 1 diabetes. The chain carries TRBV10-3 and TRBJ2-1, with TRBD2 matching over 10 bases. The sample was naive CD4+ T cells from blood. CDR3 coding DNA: TGTGCCATCACCTCGGGACTAGCGTTGCATGAGCAGTTCTTC. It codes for CAITSGLALHEQFF.